This record covers a single T cell receptor (beta chain). Its antigen remains unknown. The source of the sample is a study of a mutant IDH1 vaccine in newly diagnosed glioma. Time point noted: week 5, during vaccination. Every vaccination contained 300 ug of the mutant IDH1 20-mer peptide and was paired with topical imiquimod. Sequencing used immunoSEQ multiplex PCR; TCRdb keeps in-frame clones, though not all of them. The sample lists roughly 50,000 clones, 82% seen once, with approximately 3.1% in the top ten. V dropped 2 bases and J dropped 3 bases, with 11 bases sitting between them. This CDR3 is built from 15 residues. The germline V gene encodes CDR1 SGHNT and CDR2 YYREEE (reference sequence).

The specimen was PBMCs, collected from a glioma patient whose treatment included an IDH1 peptide vaccine. The chain couples TRBV5-4 to TRBJ2-2, with D perhaps matching TRBD1 or TRBD2 (5 bases each). The clonotype was recovered from a woman aged 18-35 years with glioma. Some clones in this sample may be carry-over from other donors' samples. The CDR3 nucleotides are TGTGCCAGCAGCTTAAGAGGGGTGGACACCGGGGAGCTGTTTTTT. As protein: CASSLRGVDTGELFF.